This entry lists 20 T cell receptor beta chains sequenced from one sample in a study of T cell clonality in common variable immunodeficiency (dated by TCRdb to about 2015). What the research found in general, with its limitations: CVID TCRbeta sequences were reported to have fewer deletions and N-nucleotide insertions and to lack highly modified clones with 13 or more V deletions.

Library preparation was by the immunoSEQ multiplex PCR assay. TCRdb re-hosts the immuneACCESS table, in-frame sequences only. Its copies lack some clones; in the studies checked, an unresolved V gene accounts for under half of them, and the cause for the rest is not known. Listed for this sample are roughly 34,000 clones, none observed only a single time. Clones ranked in the top ten supply approximately 6.8% of the sample. These receptors have no known antigen. The sample was peripheral blood mononuclear cells. All receptors derive from a human donor with common variable immunodeficiency.

With respect to this clone: Only one base separates this from a far larger clonotype, so it likely reflects a read error. The read falls 3 residues short of the CDR3 end, and the missing part is taken from the germline J gene. V and J are TRBV7-9 and TRBJ2-7; D gene uncertain. The CDR3 has 13 amino acids. Germline lookup yields CDR1 SEHNR and CDR2 FQNEAQ (reference sequence). CDR3 sequence reads: CSSSLGPSYEQYF. CDR3 DNA (partial): TGTTCCAGCAGCTTAGGTCCATCCTACGAG.

Turning to this clone: With the read ending 3 residues before the CDR3 end, the germline J gene is used to fill in that end. The chain uses TRBV19 and TRBJ2-1; 8 bases match TRBD2. This CDR3 is built from 13 residues. After removal of 10 bases from V and 2 bases from J, the junction contained 4 bases not matched to a gene. CDR1 is LNHDA and CDR2 is SQIVND in the germline V gene (reference sequence). The CDR3 here is CATRAGAYNEQFF. Partial CDR3 DNA: TGTGCCACCCGAGCGGGAGCCTACAATGAG.

Many counts were recorded for this clone. The read ends 3 residues before the CDR3 terminus; that terminus is restored from the germline J gene. The V gene is TRBV5-4, the J gene TRBJ1-2; TRBD1 agrees at 8 bases. V trimming: 4 bases; J trimming: 3 bases; junction bases outside the gene matches: 8. Germline CDR1 reads SGHNT; CDR2 reads YYREEE (reference sequence). The CDR3 loop spans 15 amino acids. The CDR3 reads CASSPNPDRDYGYTF. Partial CDR3 DNA: TGTGCCAGCAGCCCAAATCCGGACAGGGACTATGGC. Based on the CDR3 plus reference TRBV5-4 and TRBJ1-2, the full variable domain is ETGVTQSPTHLIKTRGQQVTLRCSSQSGHNTVSWYQQALGQGPQFIFQYYREEENGRGNFPPRFSGLQFPNYSSELNVNALELDDSALYLCASSPNPDRDYGYTFGSGTRLTVV.

This clone has just a few counts. Read sequence stops 3 residues before the CDR3 end, and the germline J gene provides the missing end. V usage is TRBV7-9 and J usage is TRBJ1-4; 9 nucleotides line up with TRBD1. The CDR3 sequence is 14 residues long. The V segment lost 5 bases and the J segment 4 bases; nucleotides outside the gene matches: 2. CDR1 is SEHNR and CDR2 is FQNEAQ in the germline V gene (reference sequence). The DNA read from the CDR3 is TGTGCCAGCAGCGAGGGACAGGGTAATGAAAAA. Protein sequence: CASSEGQGNEK. The entire CDR3 sequence reads CASSEGQGNEKLFF.

This clone was detected many times. The CDR3 end is not reached by the read, which stops 3 residues before it; the germline J gene fills it in. J is TRBJ1-1 and V is TRBV7-6, with D tentatively TRBD1 (6 bases). CDR1 and CDR2 from the germline V gene are SGHVS and FNYEAQ. The CDR3 totals 14 residues. CDR3 region: CASSLVRGVSEAFF. The CDR3 bases that were read are TGTGCCAGCAGCTTAGTCAGGGGAGTATCCGAA.

Ten or more counts support this clone. The sequence runs out 3 residues before the end of the CDR3; the remainder is reconstructed from the germline J gene. The chain recombines TRBV12-3 or TRBV12-4 with TRBJ2-7; a weak D match, TRBD1 (6 bases). Deletions cut 4 bases from V and 0 bases from J, with 13 bases between. This CDR3 is 15 amino acids long. CDR3 bases read: TGTGCCAGCAGTTCCCTGGGGGACATCTCCTACGAG. Protein sequence: CASSSLGDISYE. The full CDR3 protein reads CASSSLGDISYEQYF.

Only a few counts were recorded for this clone. The read comes to an end 3 residues before the CDR3 does, leaving the germline J gene to fill in the end. The chain has TRBV7-3 and TRBJ1-5, with no clear D. V was clipped by 5 bases and J by 3 bases, with 5 bases between them. Per germline, CDR1 SGHTA and CDR2 FQGTGA. The CDR3 runs to 12 residues. CDR3 DNA (partial): TGTGCCAGCAGCCTCTACAATCAGCCC. Its protein is CASSLYNQP. The whole CDR3 sequence reads CASSLYNQPQHF. The variable domain in full, completed from reference TRBV7-3 and TRBJ1-5, reads GAGVSQTPSNKVTEKGKYVELRCDPISGHTALYWYRQSLGQGPEFLIYFQGTGAADDSGLPNDRFFAVRPEGSVSTLKIQRTERGDSAVYLCASSLYNQPQHFGDGTRLSIL.

On this clone itself: The read gets to within 3 residues of the CDR3 end, and the germline J gene fills in the rest. This sequence joins TRBV7-9 and TRBJ2-7; 9 bases agree with TRBD2. The CDR3 totals 15 residues. Germline V CDR1 and CDR2: SEHNR, FQNEAQ (reference sequence). V lost 5 bases to trimming and J lost 3 bases; unmatched junction nucleotides: 8. The CDR3 bases that were read are TGTGCCAGCAGCGTCTCTAGCGGGACCTACTACGAG. This gives the protein CASSVSSGTYYE. The whole CDR3 protein is CASSVSSGTYYEQYF. The entire variable domain, with the rest obtained from reference TRBV7-9 and TRBJ2-7, is as follows: DTGVSQNPRHKITKRGQNVTFRCDPISEHNRLYWYRQTLGQGPEFLTYFQNEAQLEKSRLLSDRFSAERPKGSFSTLEIQRTEQGDSAMYLCASSVSSGTYYEQYFGPGTRLTVT.

As regards this clone: Read data end 3 residues before the CDR3 end; the end is taken from the germline J gene. The V call is TRBV7-2, the J call TRBJ2-7; TRBD2 matches 10 bases. The CDR3 has 14 amino acids. The junction had 4 bases not matched to a gene; V was cut back by 4 bases and J by 4 bases. CDR1 is SGHTA and CDR2 is FQGNSA in the germline V gene. The CDR3 sequence is CASSSIAGGYEQYF. The CDR3 bases that were read are TGTGCCAGCAGCTCAATAGCGGGAGGTTACGAG.

In the case of this clone: The observed sequence ends 3 residues before the CDR3 terminus, with the missing tail filled in from the germline J gene. The chain has TRBV19 and TRBJ1-5; 7 bases map to TRBD1. Germline lookup yields CDR1 LNHDA and CDR2 SQIVND (reference sequence). The CDR3 length is 17 residues. The J segment lost 0 bases and the V segment lost 6 bases, leaving 11 bases of the junction unmatched. The CDR3 DNA, read in part, is TGTGCCAGTAGGCCCAAACAGGGGAGTGGTAGCAATCAGCCC. Translating gives CASRPKQGSGSNQP. From start to end, the CDR3 is CASRPKQGSGSNQPQHF.

Only a few counts were recorded for this clone. From the germline J gene comes the end of the CDR3, since the read stops 3 residues before it. The rearrangement joins TRBV7-9 to TRBJ1-1; D remains unclear. The V gene lost 7 bases and the J gene lost 2 bases, with 11 bases spanning the gap. The CDR3 runs 13 residues. Germline CDR1 is SEHNR and CDR2 is FQNEAQ (reference sequence). The CDR3 reads CASTLRANTEAFF. The sequenced part of the CDR3 DNA is TGTGCCAGCACCCTAAGAGCAAACACTGAA.

This clone was seen repeatedly, ten times or more. Sequencing ends 3 residues short of the CDR3 end; the germline J gene provides the rest. J is TRBJ1-2 and V is TRBV30; maybe TRBD1 (6 bases). Germline V gene sequence: CDR1 GTSNPN, CDR2 SVGIG (reference sequence). This CDR3 comprises 13 residues. Incomplete CDR3 DNA: TGTGCCTGGACAGGGGATGGAGTAGGGGAC. Translating it yields CAWTGDGVGD. The full-length CDR3 reads as CAWTGDGVGDYTF.

This clone was detected only a few times. The read finishes 3 residues shy of the CDR3 end, and the germline J gene is used to complete it. V and J are TRBV7-2 and TRBJ2-5; tentative D call: TRBD2 (6 bases). With 2 bases removed from V and 5 bases from J, the gap between germline ends came to 15 bases. CDR1 is SGHTA, CDR2 FQGNSA, per germline. CDR3 size: 15 residues. This chain's CDR3 is CASSLRAGAGETQYF. The sequenced part of the CDR3 DNA is TGTGCCAGCAGCTTAAGAGCGGGCGCGGGGGAGACC.

This clone was seen repeatedly, ten times or more. The read is 3 residues too short to cover the CDR3 end, so that end is filled in from the germline J gene. The chain couples TRBV9 to TRBJ1-4; 8 bases match TRBD1. This CDR3 contains 17 residues. Per germline, CDR1 SGDLS and CDR2 YYNGEE. The V gene end was trimmed by 0 bases and the J gene end by 1 base; junction bases not matched to a gene: 5. The CDR3 bases that were read are TGTGCCAGCAGCGTAGCAGGGGGCGGAAGAACTAATGAAAAA. Its translation: CASSVAGGGRTNEK. The entire CDR3 protein reads CASSVAGGGRTNEKLFF.

In its sample, this clone is medium-sized (0.01 to 0.1%). The read ends 3 residues before the CDR3 terminus; that terminus is restored from the germline J gene. This chain links TRBV20-1 with TRBJ2-3, with 12 bases lining up with TRBD2. The CDR3 spans 13 residues. V gave up 5 bases and J gave up 6 bases; unmatched junction bases: 3. CDR1 is DFQATT, CDR2 SNEGSKA, per germline (reference sequence). The CDR3 loop is CSAGGLAGDTQYF. The CDR3 DNA, read in part, is TGCAGTGCTGGGGGACTAGCGGGTGATACG.

The CDR3 here is CAWGTVNTEAFF. CDR3 DNA (partial): TGTGCCTGGGGGACTGTCAACACTGAA. The chain carries TRBV30 and TRBJ1-1; D perhaps matches TRBD1 (5 bases). The read ends 3 residues early relative to the CDR3; the germline J gene fills the gap. V was cut by 5 bases and J by 2 bases, with 9 bases left in between. Germline V gives CDR1 GTSNPN, CDR2 SVGIG (reference sequence). There are 12 residues in the CDR3.

The sample holds many counts of this clone. The missing CDR3 end, 3 residues past where the read stops, is filled in from the germline J gene. V and J are TRBV11-3 and TRBJ1-5, with D possibly being TRBD1 (6 bases). The CDR3 sequence is 13 residues long. V gave up 2 bases and J gave up 9 bases, with 11 bases separating them. Germline assignment: CDR1 SGHNT and CDR2 YENEEA. The DNA read from the CDR3 is TGTGCCAGCAGCTTAACAGGGCTCCCGCCC. Translation gives CASSLTGLPP. The CDR3 as a whole reads CASSLTGLPPQHF.

Comments on this clone: The read ends 3 residues shy of where the CDR3 ends; the end is completed using the germline J gene. The J gene is TRBJ2-3, the V gene TRBV7-4, with 11 bases aligning to TRBD1. Germline values: CDR1 SGHVT, CDR2 SQSDAQ. The CDR3 loop spans 13 amino acids. The J segment lost 7 bases and the V segment lost 7 bases, leaving 4 bases of the junction unmatched. The CDR3 DNA, read in part, is TGTGCCAGCACCAGGGACAGGGGGAATACG. This sequence encodes CASTRDRGNT. The CDR3, in full, reads CASTRDRGNTQYF.

There are a few counts of this clone. Sequencing ends 3 residues short of the CDR3 end; the germline J gene provides the rest. V and J are TRBV2 and TRBJ1-2, with D perhaps TRBD1 (6 bases). V was cut by 10 bases and J by 2 bases, with 14 bases left in between. The CDR3 extends over 13 amino acids. CDR1 is SNHLY, CDR2 FYNNEI, per germline. Partial CDR3 DNA: TGTGCCAACTTGCGGACAGCAAACTATGGC. It codes for CANLRTANYG. In full, the CDR3 reads CANLRTANYGYTF.

Regarding this clone: The CDR3 end falls 3 residues outside the read, so it is completed with the germline J gene. V usage is TRBV19 and J usage is TRBJ1-2; D not certain. V was cut by 8 bases and J by 1 base, with 11 bases left in between. This CDR3 has 13 amino acids. The germline V gene has CDR1 LNHDA and CDR2 SQIVND (reference sequence). The covered CDR3 bases are TGTGCCAGTGCAAAGGGCAATAACTATGGC. Its translation is CASAKGNNYG. The complete CDR3 reads CASAKGNNYGYTF.